A selection of T cell receptor beta chains follows, all from one sample in a study of blood T cell repertoires in COVID-19. The data were produced by immunoSEQ multiplex PCR, yet TCRdb's version contains in-frame clones alone and is incomplete. The sample holds around 280,000 clones, approximately 88% seen once. The sequencing sample was made of PBMCs or T cells enriched from blood (not recorded which). The receptors were sampled from a woman between 40 and 50 years old who had recovered from COVID-19. CDR3s leave out the opening cysteine and the closing phenylalanine or tryptophan.

V gene: TRBV5-4
J gene: TRBJ2-2
CDR3 protein: ASSLAEVRTGELF

V gene: TRBV6-5
J gene: TRBJ1-5
CDR3 protein: ASRAGRANYPQH

V gene: TRBV5-4
J gene: TRBJ2-3
CDR3 protein: ASSLVAGASTDTQY

V gene: TRBV5-1
J gene: TRBJ1-3
CDR3 protein: ASSLAGGTGNTIY

V gene: TRBV2
J gene: TRBJ1-5
CDR3 protein: ASSAGQKIRSNQPQH

V gene: TRBV2
J gene: TRBJ1-2
CDR3 protein: ASRSGQGVGYT

V gene: TRBV7-9
J gene: TRBJ2-7
CDR3 protein: ASSDGQGYEQY

V gene: TRBV7-2
J gene: TRBJ1-3
CDR3 protein: ASSLWGTSSGNTIY

V gene: TRBV6-5
J gene: TRBJ1-2
CDR3 protein: ATEGGGFLGYT

V gene: TRBV6-5
J gene: TRBJ2-3
CDR3 protein: ASRRTSGSTDTQY

V gene: TRBV19
J gene: TRBJ2-1
CDR3 protein: ASRVQGSRGNNEQF

V gene: TRBV4-1
J gene: TRBJ2-3
CDR3 protein: ASSQGAIQSSTDTQY

V gene: TRBV5-4
J gene: TRBJ2-3
CDR3 protein: ASSWGLAGTTDTQY

V gene: TRBV12-2
J gene: TRBJ2-1
CDR3 protein: ASRLAGQGIF

V gene: TRBV5-6
J gene: TRBJ1-3
CDR3 protein: ASSLGGAGNTIY

V gene: TRBV5-1
J gene: TRBJ1-3
CDR3 protein: ASSPDRGLGNTIY

V gene: TRBV11-3
J gene: TRBJ2-1
CDR3 protein: ASSAQGTNEQF

V gene: TRBV7-8
J gene: TRBJ2-4
CDR3 protein: ASSRSGTGGDIQY

V gene: TRBV10-3
J gene: TRBJ2-7
CDR3 protein: AISDHTWQNT

V gene: TRBV5-1
J gene: TRBJ2-1
CDR3 protein: ASSSSQGGSHNEQF

V gene: TRBV2
J gene: TRBJ2-1
CDR3 protein: ASFPDRLAGETNNEQF

V gene: TRBV12-3/TRBV12-4
J gene: TRBJ1-2
CDR3 protein: ASSPRATGTVT

V gene: TRBV19
J gene: TRBJ1-1
CDR3 protein: ASRGQGKPLGAF

V gene: TRBV20-1
J gene: TRBJ2-7
CDR3 protein: SARTAREQY